This T cell receptor (beta chain) was sequenced for a study of T cell repertoires in cytomegalovirus infection. Background on the study: As its CMV epitopes, the study selected recently identified HLA-C-restricted and well-studied HLA-B-restricted targets. Public TCR beta signatures were indicative of both CMV infection and a matching HLA type.

The ends were cut back, 9 bases at V and 4 bases at J, with 8 bases in the middle. Germline values: CDR1 KGHDR, CDR2 SFDVKD. CDR3 length: 12 residues. Each CDR3 protein gets one entry after TCRdb re-called the reads with MiXCR. The sample lists 100,000 or so distinct CDR3 sequences, around 45% occurring once. Study-wide points: Dominating the ex vivo response were HLA-C-restricted CMV-specific TCR beta clonotypes.

About this clonotype: What it binds is not known.

The chain employs TRBV24-1 and TRBJ2-2; D call uncertain. The sequence was obtained from a human donor in good health (CMV status not recorded). Some clones in this sample may be carry-over from other donors' samples. The sequencing here drew on CD8+ T cells from cultured PBMCs, taken from culture after CMV antigen stimulation. Here the CDR3 reads CATGPGTGELFF. The CDR3 region has the DNA TGTGCCACCGGCCCGGGCACCGGGGAGCTGTTTTTT.